This TCR beta chain was obtained from a study of blood T cell repertoires in COVID-19. About the study: Italy, Spain and the United States were the sources of the convalescent and acute COVID-19 samples. T cells, B-cell-depleted T cells, or PBMCs provided the cDNA or gDNA that served as material.

Original analysis: Estimated nucleated cell counts came from reference gene primer amplification. The assay was immunoSEQ multiplex PCR, and TCRdb's table has in-frame clones only and misses some. V and J calls and clone size are as listed in that table; D and trimming were resolved from the DNA. This table has 40,000 or so clones, around nine tenths appearing once. The CDR3 extends over 17 amino acids. The ends lost 1 base at V and 7 bases at J; junction bases unmatched: 11. From germline, CDR1 is SNHLY and CDR2 FYNNEI. J is TRBJ2-1 and V is TRBV2, with 9 bases lining up with TRBD2. The TCR comes from a human donor in a cohort sampled during active COVID-19. Sequencing was performed on peripheral blood. In DNA form, the CDR3 reads TGTGCCAGCAGTGAAGGTGGTGCGGGGGGGCCGGAAAATGAGCAGTTCTTC. Protein product: CASSEGGAGGPENEQFF.